This T cell receptor beta chain originates from a study of naive and memory T cell subsets. The beta constant-region primer was an equimolar mix of two oligonucleotides covering TRBC1 and TRBC2. The ligated cDNA underwent four PCR rounds using SP2 and nested alpha and beta constant-region primers. TCRdb re-called the UMI-ligation and nested PCR reads with MiXCR, one entry per CDR3 protein. The sample records roughly 140,000 distinct CDR3 sequences, approximately 20% being singletons. There are 16 residues in the CDR3. Germline V gene sequence: CDR1 MNHEY, CDR2 SMNVEV (reference sequence). The junction had 9 bases not matched to a gene; V was cut back by 3 bases and J by 9 bases. Study outcomes and limitations: Naive repertoires, especially CD8, held a few larger clonotypes, possibly memory cells re-expressing CD45RA.

This clonotype was detected many times. What it binds is not known. The source of this sequence is a human donor in good health. This sequence joins TRBV27 and TRBJ2-1, with 12 bases aligning to TRBD2. Input material: naive CD8+ T cells from blood. For the CDR3, the DNA is TGTGCCAGCAGTTTTCTAGCGGGAGGGCTAGGGGGTGAGCAGTTCTTC. This sequence encodes CASSFLAGGLGGEQFF.